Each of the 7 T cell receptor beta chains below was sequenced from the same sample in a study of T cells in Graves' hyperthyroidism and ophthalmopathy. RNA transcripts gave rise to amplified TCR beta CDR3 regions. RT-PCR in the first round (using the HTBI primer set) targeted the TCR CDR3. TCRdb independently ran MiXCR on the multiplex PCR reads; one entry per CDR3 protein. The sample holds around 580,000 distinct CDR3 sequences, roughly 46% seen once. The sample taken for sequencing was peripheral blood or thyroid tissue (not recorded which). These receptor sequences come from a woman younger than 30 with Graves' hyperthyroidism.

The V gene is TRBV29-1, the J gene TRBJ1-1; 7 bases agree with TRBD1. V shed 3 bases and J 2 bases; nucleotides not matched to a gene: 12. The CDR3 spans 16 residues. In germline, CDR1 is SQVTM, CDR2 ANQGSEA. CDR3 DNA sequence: TGCAGCGTTGAGGCAGGGGGAGGGACAGCAAACACTGAAGCTTTCTTT. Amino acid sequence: CSVEAGGGTANTEAFF. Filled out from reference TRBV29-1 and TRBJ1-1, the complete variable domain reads SAVISQKPSRDICQRGTSLTIQCQVDSQVTMMFWYRQQPGQSLTLIATANQGSEATYESGFVIDKFPISRPNLTFSTLTVSNMSPEDSSIYLCSVEAGGGTANTEAFFGQGTRLTVV.

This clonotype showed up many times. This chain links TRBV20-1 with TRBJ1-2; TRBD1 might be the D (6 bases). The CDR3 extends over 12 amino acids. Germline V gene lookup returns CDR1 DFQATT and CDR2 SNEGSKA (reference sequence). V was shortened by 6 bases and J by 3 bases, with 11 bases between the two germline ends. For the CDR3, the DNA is TGCAGTGCCCCTGAGGGGGACTATGGCTACACCTTC. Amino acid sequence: CSAPEGDYGYTF.

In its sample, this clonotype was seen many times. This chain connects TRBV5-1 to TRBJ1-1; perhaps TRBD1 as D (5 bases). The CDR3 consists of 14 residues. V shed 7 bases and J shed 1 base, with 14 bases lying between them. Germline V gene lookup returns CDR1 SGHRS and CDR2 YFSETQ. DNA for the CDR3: TGCGCCAGCGGAATCGACAGATGGAACACTGAAGCTTTCTTT. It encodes CASGIDRWNTEAFF.

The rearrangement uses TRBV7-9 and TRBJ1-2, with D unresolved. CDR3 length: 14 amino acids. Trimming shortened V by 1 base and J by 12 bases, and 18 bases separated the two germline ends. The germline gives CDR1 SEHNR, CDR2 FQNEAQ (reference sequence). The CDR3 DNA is TGTGCCAGCAGCTTAGGGAGGACCCGCTCTGGAAACACCTTC. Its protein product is CASSLGRTRSGNTF.

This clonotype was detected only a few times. The CDR3 spells CSVFDTGRMGDEQFF. The CDR3 DNA reads as TGCAGCGTCTTCGACACAGGAAGAATGGGCGATGAGCAGTTCTTC. The rearrangement joins TRBV29-1 to TRBJ2-1; D is perhaps TRBD1 (5 bases). This CDR3 spans 15 amino acids. Per germline, CDR1 SQVTM and CDR2 ANQGSEA. V was cut by 6 bases and J by 8 bases, with 23 bases left in between.

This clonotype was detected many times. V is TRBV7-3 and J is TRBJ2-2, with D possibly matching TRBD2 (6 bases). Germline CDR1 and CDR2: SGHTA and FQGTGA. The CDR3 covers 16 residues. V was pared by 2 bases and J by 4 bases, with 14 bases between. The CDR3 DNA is TGTGCCAGCAGCTTACACGGCGGGGCCGCCACCGGGGAGCTGTTTTTT. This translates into CASSLHGGAATGELFF.

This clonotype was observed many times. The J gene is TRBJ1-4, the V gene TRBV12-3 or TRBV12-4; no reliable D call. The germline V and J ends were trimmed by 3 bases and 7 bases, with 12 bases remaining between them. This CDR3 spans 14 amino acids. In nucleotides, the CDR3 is TGTGCCAGCAGTTTCGGGGAGGGTTTTGAAAAACTGTTTTTT. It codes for CASSFGEGFEKLFF.